This T cell receptor (beta chain) was profiled in a study of blood T cell repertoires in COVID-19. About the research overall: COVID-19 samples collected from the United States, Italy and Spain covered acute and convalescent phases. Sources were T cells, B-cell-depleted T cells, or PBMCs; the material itself was cDNA or gDNA.

In the study's own analysis: Estimates of nucleated cell counts were drawn from the amplification of reference gene primers. Generated by immunoSEQ multiplex PCR, the TCRdb table keeps only in-frame clones and is missing some. That table gives V, J and clone size, and the DNA gave D and trimming. The data hold approximately 69,000 clones, with around 80% observed a single time. The germline V and J ends were trimmed by 6 bases and 4 bases, with 13 bases remaining between them. The CDR3 totals 14 residues. Germline values: CDR1 MGHDK, CDR2 SYGVNS. This sequence was found in a man aged 45-65 years with COVID-19, enrolled during active disease. The rearrangement links TRBV25-1 to TRBJ1-3; D is perhaps TRBD1 (6 bases). Input material: peripheral blood. CDR3 bases: TGTGCCAGCAGACTAACAGGGTACGGAAACACCATATATTTT. Amino acids: CASRLTGYGNTIYF. Drawing the rest from reference TRBV25-1 and TRBJ1-3, the complete variable domain is EADIYQTPRYLVIGTGKKITLECSQTMGHDKMYWYQQDPGMELHLIHYSYGVNSTEKGDLSSESTVSRIRTEHFPLTLESARPSHTSQYLCASRLTGYGNTIYFGEGSWLTVV.